The 20 T cell receptor beta chains presented below share a single source sample, sequenced in a study of regulatory T cells in long-lasting Graves disease. Libraries of TCR beta came from iRepertoire HTBI primers plus Arm-PCR of CDR3 regions. TCRdb recomputed calls from the multiplex PCR reads with MiXCR, one row per CDR3 protein. Of over 500,000 distinct CDR3 sequences in the sample, 15% to 20% are singletons; the top ten hold 15% to 20%. Time point in this sample: newly diagnosed GD, antithyroid drugs for less than 3 months. Extracted PBMC RNA gave rise to the TCR library. This same sample was also part of a study on T cells in Graves' hyperthyroidism and ophthalmopathy.

This material consisted of peripheral blood mononuclear cells (PBMCs), taken at new diagnosis, from a patient treated with antithyroid drugs. These receptors were taken from a woman in her 30s with Graves disease.

This clonotype was counted ten times or more. CDR3 DNA sequence: TGTGCCAGCAGCTTAGATAGCAGCGGGGACTACGAGCAGTACTTC. Amino acid sequence: CASSLDSSGDYEQYF. The V gene is TRBV7-2, the J gene TRBJ2-7, with 7 positions matching TRBD2. Per the germline V gene, CDR1 is SGHTA and CDR2 is FQGNSA. Unmatched junction bases numbered 6, after V lost 1 base and J lost 3 bases. The CDR3 runs 15 residues.

This rearrangement joins TRBV12-3 or TRBV12-4 to TRBJ1-5; D may be TRBD1 (5 bases). V was trimmed by 5 bases and J by 3 bases, leaving 14 bases between them. CDR3 length: 15 amino acids. The CDR3 nucleotides read TGTGCCAGCAGTCTCCGGGACTTTTCCAATCAGCCCCAGCATTTT. It is translated as CASSLRDFSNQPQHF.

This clonotype was recorded many times. J is TRBJ2-7 and V is TRBV2; TRBD2 agrees at 7 bases. The CDR3 runs 12 residues. V shed 8 bases, J shed 4 bases, and the junction held 5 bases outside the gene matches. From germline, CDR1 is SNHLY and CDR2 FYNNEI. CDR3 DNA: TGTGCCAGCGGGGGGGAATCTTACGAGCAGTACTTC. Encoded protein: CASGGESYEQYF.

This clonotype has a count of ten or more. The chain uses TRBV2 and TRBJ2-2; 7 bases match TRBD1. This CDR3 has 13 residues. Germline V gene data show CDR1 as SNHLY and CDR2 as FYNNEI. V lost 6 bases and J lost 7; bases outside the gene matches: 5. For the CDR3, the DNA is TGTGCCAGCAGCACAGGGGTTGGCGGGGAGCTGTTTTTT. It yields the protein CASSTGVGGELFF.

The chain joins TRBV4-1 to TRBJ2-7; D is possibly TRBD1 (6 bases). Trimming left V 4 bases short and J 3 bases short, with 19 bases between. Germline assignment: CDR1 MGHRA and CDR2 YSYEKL. CDR3 length equals 16 residues. The CDR3 DNA reads TGCGCCAGCAGCCTCTATCCGGGACAAGCTTACTACGAGCAGTACTTC. This codes for CASSLYPGQAYYEQYF.

Ten or more counts support this clonotype. The chain couples TRBV28 to TRBJ2-2; D is perhaps TRBD1 (6 bases). From germline, CDR1 is MDHEN and CDR2 SYDVKM. With 3 bases removed from V and 7 bases from J, the gap between germline ends came to 18 bases. The CDR3 is made up of 16 amino acids. The CDR3 DNA is TGTGCCAGCAGTTTTTCTGGCAGGGGTCGGCTCGGGGAGCTGTTTTTT. Its translation: CASSFSGRGRLGELFF.

The V call is TRBV28, the J call TRBJ1-2; 7 bases agree with TRBD1. Germline V CDR1 and CDR2: MDHEN, SYDVKM. The CDR3 length is 14 residues. With V trimmed by 6 bases and J by 4 bases, 8 bases remained unmatched. The CDR3 DNA reads TGTGCCAGCAGCTTAAGGGCAGGGGGCTATGGCTACACCTTC. Encoded protein: CASSLRAGGYGYTF.

This clonotype was detected many times. This sequence joins TRBV28 and TRBJ1-2; possibly TRBD1 for D (5 bases). Trimming removed 5 bases from V and 8 bases from J, with 18 bases in between. Germline values: CDR1 MDHEN, CDR2 SYDVKM. CDR3 length: 14 residues. The CDR3 here is CASSVGTGVGGYTF. As DNA, the CDR3 is TGTGCCAGCAGTGTCGGGACGGGGGTTGGCGGCTACACCTTC.

The rearrangement links TRBV6-5 to TRBJ2-5, with D unclear. V was trimmed by 2 bases and J by 4 bases, leaving 5 bases between them. This CDR3 has 12 amino acids. The germline V gene has CDR1 MNHEY and CDR2 SVGAGI. This CDR3 reads CASSYPRETQYF. CDR3 bases: TGTGCCAGCAGTTACCCCAGAGAGACCCAGTACTTC.

The chain couples TRBV6-2 or TRBV6-3 to TRBJ1-5; D unclear. CDR1 and CDR2 from the germline V gene are MNHEY and SVGEGT. Trimming took 5 bases from V and 2 from J, leaving 13 bases between them. This CDR3 is built from 15 residues. CDR3 bases: TGTGCCAGCAGTGCCCCGGCCTTTGGCAATCAGCCCCAGCATTTT. It codes for CASSAPAFGNQPQHF.

This clonotype has ten or more counts. CDR3 in amino acids: CASSKGGGYGYTF. The CDR3 region has the DNA TGTGCCAGCAGCAAAGGGGGCGGCTATGGCTACACCTTC. The J gene is TRBJ1-2, the V gene TRBV28, with 7 bases lining up with TRBD1. In germline, CDR1 is MDHEN, CDR2 SYDVKM. V was pared by 6 bases and J by 4 bases, with 5 bases of the junction left unmatched. The CDR3 is 13 amino acids.

This clonotype was seen at least ten times. The chain employs TRBV2 and TRBJ1-5, with D unresolved. Trimming left V 7 bases short and J 3 bases short, with 13 bases between. The CDR3 sequence is 14 residues long. Germline V gene data show CDR1 as SNHLY and CDR2 as FYNNEI. This CDR3 is CASTPGSLNQPQHF. The DNA of the CDR3 is TGTGCCAGCACCCCCGGATCCCTCAATCAGCCCCAGCATTTT. Complete variable domain (other parts from reference TRBV2 and TRBJ1-5): EPEVTQTPSHQVTQMGQEVILRCVPISNHLYFYWYRQILGQKVEFLVSFYNNEISEKSEIFDDQFSVERPDGSNFTLKIRSTKLEDSAMYFCASTPGSLNQPQHFGDGTRLSIL.

This clonotype was observed many times. The J gene is TRBJ1-6, the V gene TRBV12-3 or TRBV12-4; D is possibly TRBD1 (6 bases). The CDR3 extends over 15 amino acids. Trimming left V 3 bases short and J 5 bases short, with 11 bases between. The CDR3 sequence: CASSFRGSDNSPLHF. The CDR3 DNA reads TGTGCCAGCAGTTTCAGGGGTTCGGATAATTCACCCCTCCACTTT.

The chain carries TRBV6-7 and TRBJ2-1; TRBD2 matches 10 bases. TRBV6-7 is marked as an open reading frame, function uncertain. The CDR3 length is 16 residues. Here the CDR3 reads CVRGGLAGAINNEQFF. As DNA, the CDR3 is TGTGTCAGGGGGGGGCTAGCGGGAGCGATAAACAATGAGCAGTTCTTC.

The rearrangement uses TRBV5-5 and TRBJ2-1, with D possibly matching TRBD1 (6 bases). This CDR3 comprises 15 residues. V lost 4 bases and J lost 6, with 17 bases in between. Germline lookup yields CDR1 SGHKS and CDR2 YYEKEE (reference sequence). The chain's CDR3 is CASSPLVLGGNEQFF. CDR3 in DNA: TGTGCCAGCAGCCCTCTCGTGTTAGGGGGCAATGAGCAGTTCTTC. Variable domain in full (rest from reference TRBV5-5 and TRBJ2-1): DAGVTQSPTHLIKTRGQQVTLRCSPISGHKSVSWYQQVLGQGPQFIFQYYEKEERGRGNFPDRFSARQFPNYSSELNVNALLLGDSALYLCASSPLVLGGNEQFFGPGTRLTVL.

A few counts support this clonotype. This chain links TRBV20-1 with TRBJ1-3, with TRBD1 identical over 7 bases. This CDR3 has 14 residues. J was trimmed by 4 bases and V by 0 bases; bases with no gene match: 3. Looked up from germline, CDR1 is DFQATT and CDR2 is SNEGSKA (reference sequence). The CDR3 DNA is TGCAGTGCTAGAGACGGGACAGCGGGAAACACCATATATTTT. Translated: CSARDGTAGNTIYF.

This clonotype was recorded a few times. The J gene is TRBJ2-2, the V gene TRBV3-1, with no clear D. The germline CDR1 and CDR2 sequences are LGHDT and YNNKEL (reference sequence). The V gene lost 4 bases and the J gene lost 6 bases, with 15 bases spanning the gap. The CDR3 runs to 15 residues. The CDR3 bases are TGTGCCAGCAGCCGGGAAGGCGTGGTATCCGGGGAGCTGTTTTTT. This gives the protein CASSREGVVSGELFF.

In this sample, this clonotype turned up many times. This rearrangement joins TRBV6-1 to TRBJ1-5; 12 bases align to TRBD1. This CDR3 is built from 16 residues. V shed 4 bases, J shed 5 bases, and the junction held 6 bases outside the gene matches. Germline V gives CDR1 MNHNS, CDR2 SASEGT. The CDR3: CASSGGQGASHQPQHF. DNA of the CDR3: TGTGCCAGCAGTGGGGGACAGGGGGCTTCGCATCAGCCCCAGCATTTT.

This clonotype was found many times. This chain links TRBV6-9 with TRBJ2-7, with 9 bases matching TRBD1. The V gene end was trimmed by 3 bases and the J gene end by 4 bases; junction bases not matched to a gene: 7. CDR3 length equals 15 residues. CDR1 MNHGY and CDR2 SVAAGI come from the germline V gene. The DNA of the CDR3 is TGTGCCAGCAGTTACACCGGACAGGGGCGGTACGAGCAGTACTTC. Translation gives CASSYTGQGRYEQYF.

This clonotype was found a few times. V and J are TRBV5-1 and TRBJ2-7, with a possible D match to TRBD1 (6 bases). This CDR3 spans 12 amino acids. Germline CDR1 reads SGHRS; CDR2 reads YFSETQ. Trimming took 1 base from V and 5 from J, leaving 7 bases between them. CDR3 sequence (DNA): TGCGCCAGCAGCTTGAAGGGGGACGAGCAGTACTTC. Amino acids: CASSLKGDEQYF.